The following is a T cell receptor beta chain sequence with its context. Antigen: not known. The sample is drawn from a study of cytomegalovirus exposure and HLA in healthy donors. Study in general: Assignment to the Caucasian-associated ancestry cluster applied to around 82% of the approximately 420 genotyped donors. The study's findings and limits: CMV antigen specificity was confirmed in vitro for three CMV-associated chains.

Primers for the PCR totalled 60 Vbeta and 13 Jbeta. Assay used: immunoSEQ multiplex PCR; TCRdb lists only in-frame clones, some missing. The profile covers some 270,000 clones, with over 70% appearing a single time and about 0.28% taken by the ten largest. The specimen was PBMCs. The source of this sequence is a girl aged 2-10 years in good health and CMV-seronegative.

Here the CDR3 reads CAWSVLAGGPRAGGQYF. The CDR3 coding sequence is TGTGCCTGGAGTGTCTTAGCGGGAGGCCCCCGGGCGGGTGGGCAGTACTTC. This chain links TRBV30 with TRBJ2-7; 10 nucleotides align to TRBD2. CDR3 length: 17 amino acids. Germline CDR1 GTSNPN, CDR2 SVGIG (reference sequence). V was pared by 0 bases and J by 9 bases, with 17 bases of the junction left unmatched.